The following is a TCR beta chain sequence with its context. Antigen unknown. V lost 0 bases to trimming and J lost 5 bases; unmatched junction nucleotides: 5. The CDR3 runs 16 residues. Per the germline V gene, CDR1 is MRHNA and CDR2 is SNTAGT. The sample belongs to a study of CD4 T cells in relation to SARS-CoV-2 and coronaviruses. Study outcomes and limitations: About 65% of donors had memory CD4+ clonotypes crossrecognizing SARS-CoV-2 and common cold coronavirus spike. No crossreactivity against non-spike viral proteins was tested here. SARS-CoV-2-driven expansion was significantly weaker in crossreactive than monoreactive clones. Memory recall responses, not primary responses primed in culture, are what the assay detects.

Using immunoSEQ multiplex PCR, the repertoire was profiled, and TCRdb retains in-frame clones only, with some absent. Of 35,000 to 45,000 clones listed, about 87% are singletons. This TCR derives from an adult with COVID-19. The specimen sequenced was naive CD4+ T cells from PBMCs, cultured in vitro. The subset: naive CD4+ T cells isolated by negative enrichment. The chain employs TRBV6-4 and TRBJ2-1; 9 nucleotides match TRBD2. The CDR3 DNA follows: TGTGCCAGCAGTGACTCAAGACTAGCGGCCCACAATGAGCAGTTCTTC. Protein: CASSDSRLAAHNEQFF.